This T cell receptor beta chain is from a study of neurological immune-mediated disorders. From the 5' RACE reads, TCRdb called clonotypes with MiXCR, one entry per CDR3 protein. The table lists 54,000 or so distinct CDR3 sequences, 3.5% of them singletons. The sample holds many counts of this clonotype. V dropped 0 bases and J dropped 0; count of bases not matched to a gene: 5. Germline assignment: CDR1 SGHRS and CDR2 YFSETQ. There are 17 residues in the CDR3. Sequencing was done on a sample of PBMCs. The sequence came from a young woman with multiple sclerosis. This chain links TRBV5-1 with TRBJ1-3; 8 bases are shared with TRBD1. The DNA of the CDR3 is TGCGCCAGCAGCTTGGCCGGACAGGGTAGCTCTGGAAACACCATATATTTT. Protein sequence: CASSLAGQGSSGNTIYF.